This TCR beta chain was found in a study of post-analysis software for immune sequencing data. Study background: Patients had relapsing-remitting, secondary progressive or progressive-relapsing multiple sclerosis; some lacked subtype. Study-wide results and limits: Relative to controls, patients with multiple sclerosis showed significantly lower normalized Chao1 diversity. Patients used five TRBV segments, including TRBV5-6, TRBV5-1 and TRBV20-1, more often than controls.

The CDR3 loop spans 13 amino acids. Germline CDR1 and CDR2: SGHVS and FQNEAQ. The V end lost 4 bases, the J end lost 4 bases, and 10 bases lay between the germline ends. The table lists this clonotype with a few counts. Its specificity is not known. The library was made from cDNA and included unique molecular identifiers. TCRdb passed the PCR reads through MiXCR, listing each CDR3 protein once. The sample shows roughly 800,000 distinct CDR3 sequences, 53% of them seen only once. Sequenced input: blood. The J gene is TRBJ1-2, the V gene TRBV7-8; no reliable D call. The clonotype comes from a girl aged 10-17 years with multiple sclerosis. The CDR3 spells CASSYNDGYGYTF. The DNA of the CDR3 is TGTGCCAGCAGCTACAACGACGGCTATGGCTACACCTTC.